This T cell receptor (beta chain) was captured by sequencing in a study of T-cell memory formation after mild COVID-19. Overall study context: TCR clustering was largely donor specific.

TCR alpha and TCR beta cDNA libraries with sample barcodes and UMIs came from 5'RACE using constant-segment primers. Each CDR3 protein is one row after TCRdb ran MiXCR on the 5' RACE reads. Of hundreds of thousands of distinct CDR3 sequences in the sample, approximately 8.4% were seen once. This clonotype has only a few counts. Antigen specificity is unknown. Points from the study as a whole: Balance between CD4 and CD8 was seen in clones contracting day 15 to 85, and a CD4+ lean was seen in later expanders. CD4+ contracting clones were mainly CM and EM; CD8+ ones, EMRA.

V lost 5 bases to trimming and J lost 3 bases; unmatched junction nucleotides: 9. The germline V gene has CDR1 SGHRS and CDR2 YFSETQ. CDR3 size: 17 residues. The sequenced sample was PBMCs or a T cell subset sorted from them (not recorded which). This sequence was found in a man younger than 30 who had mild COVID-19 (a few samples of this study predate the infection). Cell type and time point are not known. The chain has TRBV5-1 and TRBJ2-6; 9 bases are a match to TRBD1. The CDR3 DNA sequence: TGCGCCAGCAGTCCATCCACAGGGGGCTTTGGGGCCAACGTCCTGACTTTC. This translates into CASSPSTGGFGANVLTF.